Detailed here is one T cell receptor beta chain. Its antigen is unknown. These data come from a study of T cell repertoires in cytomegalovirus infection. Per germline, CDR1 MNHNS and CDR2 SASEGT. CDR3 length: 14 amino acids. Trimming shortened V by 8 bases and J by 6 bases, and 17 bases separated the two germline ends. TCRdb ran MiXCR on the reads and lists one entry per CDR3 protein. The sample shows hundreds of thousands of distinct CDR3 sequences, around 32% of them seen only once. The clonotype comes from a human donor in good health (CMV status not recorded). Some clones in this sample may be carry-over from other donors' samples. The chain links TRBV6-1 to TRBJ2-1; unclear D gene. This material consisted of cultured PBMCs, taken from culture after CMV antigen stimulation. Here the CDR3 DNA reads TGTGCCAGCGGCGAAGTAGGGCGGCCCAATGAGCAGTTCTTC. Amino acids: CASGEVGRPNEQFF.